This record concerns one T cell receptor beta chain sequence. This sample stems from a study of control samples from healthy donors and cancer patients. Method: immunoSEQ multiplex PCR; TCRdb's copy keeps in-frame clones and lacks some. The top ten clones hold about a quarter of a sample with 50,000 or so clones, roughly 92% of them seen once. Sequencing input: PBMCs. This receptor was obtained from a woman aged 45-65 years with head and neck cancer.

The CDR3 DNA follows: TGTGCCAGCAGCCAAGATCTAGCGGGCTCCTACGAGCAGTACTTC. Encoded protein: CASSQDLAGSYEQYF. The chain recombines TRBV4-2 with TRBJ2-7; 8 nucleotides agree with TRBD2. CDR1 is LGHNA, CDR2 YNFKEQ, per germline. J was trimmed by 0 bases and V by 0 bases; bases with no gene match: 1. CDR3 size: 15 residues.